This TCR beta chain was documented in a study of cytomegalovirus exposure and HLA in healthy donors (dated by TCRdb to the late 2010s). Background on the whole study: An earlier analysis of some 600 of the donors reported 250 to 300 Gb of sequence data and about 120 million unique TCR beta sequences obtained from approximately 180 million T cells. A later genetic analysis used genome-wide SNP genotypes for about 60% of the roughly 700 donors, treating that subset as a discovery cohort. High-throughput TCR immunosequencing, statistical association of individual TCRs with disease status, and machine learning were combined to predict cytomegalovirus infection status. The aim of the study was to test whether cataloging public T cell receptors could identify signatures of past pathogen exposure. HLA typing included class I and class II loci at four-digit resolution. Donor age, sex, ethnicity and CMV serostatus were collected together with the repertoire data. The later analysis used no new phenotypic data to find candidate immune exposures, relying instead on TCR beta sequences and their occurrence across donors. The T cell repertoires of about 700 subjects were profiled by immunosequencing and related to cytomegalovirus serostatus. Of the 300 to 500 genotyped donors, approximately 80% were placed in the genetic ancestry cluster associated with self-reported Caucasian donors. Every discovery cohort repertoire had been produced on one sequencing platform. Among 300 to 500 genotyped donors of the cohort, an average of roughly 230,000 unique TCR beta nucleotide sequences was sequenced per donor, of which about 18% were non-productive. Roughly 300 gigabases of sequencing data and 70 million to 85 million unique TCR sequences were included in an early release covering 550 to 800 HLA-typed donors. The number of typed donors differed by locus: about 620-630 for A, B, C, DRB1 and DQB1; some 500 for DQA1; approximately 600 for DPA1; and around 470 for DPB1. A handful of DR-DQ haplotypes were handled as single units for association and clustering because linkage in the cohort was strong. In addition to the first cohort of 650 to 750 subjects, a separate validation cohort of 130 or so different subjects was used. An earlier analysis of 587 of the donors used high-throughput TCR beta sequencing to judge whether each TCR beta V gene segment behaved as functional or pseudogenic. A later analysis re-examined previously published TCR beta repertoires from roughly 720 donors and added high-resolution HLA genotyping to investigate patterns of TCR occurrence.

Note on this clone: The target of this receptor is not known. The sample holds no much larger clone one base away, and base qualities are not on file.

The cohort was made up of several hundred healthy bone marrow donors. At the time of sampling, every cohort member was nominally healthy, though immune exposures that went unrecorded were likely present. The donor tested CMV seropositive, placing the donor among the 310 or so seropositive members of the cohort. A peripheral blood sample was collected from each donor, and TCR beta sequencing was performed on peripheral blood mononuclear cells. The Qiagen DNeasy Blood Extraction Kit was used to extract genomic DNA from the blood cell samples. The CDR3 measures 15 amino acids from cysteine to phenylalanine. The CDR3 DNA has 45 bases and is translated from base 1. CDR1 and CDR2 are drawn from the germline V gene: MNHNS, SASEGT. Here V drops 3 bases and J drops 2 bases, and the junction holds 4 bases not matched to any gene. General study outcomes and caveats: HLA typing was unavailable for some donors at each locus, so association tests used only the typed subset. In the study, around 150 TCR beta chains were listed as associated with cytomegalovirus. While some public TCRs were present in many individuals, most TCR sequences turned up only very rarely across donors. Correlated functional status among segregating V segments might be attributable to linkage disequilibrium, but an unknown experimental factor could not be ruled out. The earlier analysis of approximately 590 of the donors excluded approximately 15 rarely observed V segments, including chromosome 9 orphons, because counts were too low. This cohort had only TCR beta chains sequenced, and the lack of alpha or paired-chain data limited which features could be detected. Cytomegalovirus status was reported to be diagnosed by the classifier with high specificity and sensitivity in both the original and validation cohorts. In vitro tests confirmed that a few of the cytomegalovirus-associated TCR beta chains recognize cytomegalovirus antigens. Compared with the roughly 670-donor mean, donors in an Asian-associated ancestry cluster had fewer N-insertions in productive TCRs, according to a later genetic analysis. A later genetic analysis associated a missense DCLRE1C variant with V-gene and J-gene trimming of TCR beta chains, and an independent cohort replicated the association. Roughly uniform sequencing depth across donors was assumed in presence/absence analyses, although this assumption may not hold. Strong co-occurrence of HLA alleles, especially DR and DQ, made assigning TCR associations to individual alleles difficult. In a later analysis, the rate of TCR association differed among HLA loci, with DRB1 alleles having the most associated TCRs and HLA-C alleles having the fewest. Most CMV-associated TCR beta chains appeared to be HLA-restricted in a later analysis, and the HLA associations seemed to be driven largely by CMV exposure. The 87-base-pair reads could not distinguish some IMGT-functional V segments, including TRBV6-2 and TRBV6-3, so those segments were excluded. In an earlier analysis of some 500 of the donors, most TCR beta V segments were observed in productive rearrangements about 90% or about 30% of the time, broadly matching IMGT annotations. For the cohort, immune exposure information was limited to CMV serostatus. In a later analysis, about 17,000 TCR beta sequences were associated with specific HLA alleles at a false discovery rate of 0.05. Several of the top co-occurrence clusters appeared to be linked to parvovirus B19, influenza, CMV and Epstein-Barr virus, according to a later analysis. The authors suggested that the approach could potentially be extended to other disease states and immunological phenotypes. A further reported finding was that TCR beta sequences accurately predicted the HLA-A and HLA-B alleles for most subjects in the first cohort. A group of highly shared sequence variants was considered likely to be a technical artifact of the sequencing pipeline. A later analysis found that HLA-associated TCR beta chains were more clonally expanded and had lower generation probabilities than equally common non-associated chains.

Libraries were constructed by the immunoSEQ multiplex PCR assay. The multiplex PCR relied on a mix of 60 forward primers for TCR Vbeta segments and 13 reverse primers for TCR Jbeta segments. The CDR3 region of rearranged TCR beta genes was amplified from genomic DNA by a multiplex PCR assay. The Illumina HiSeq System was used to sequence the amplified TCR beta libraries as 87-base-pair reads. On the study's bioinformatics: In a later analysis, approximately 74 million unique TCR beta chains were counted across the approximately 640 repertoires, and roughly 11 million of these chains were shared by at least two donors. To remove PCR and sequencing errors, raw reads were error-corrected and collapsed into unique sequences using a nearest-neighbor algorithm that merged closely related sequences. To assign V, D and J gene segments, CDR3 sequences were aligned to IMGT reference sequences. For a sequence to be retained, at least a six-nucleotide match to both a V gene segment and a J gene segment was required. A rearrangement counted as productive if the CDR3 had no stop codons and remained in frame with V and J, and every other rearrangement counted as non-productive. Following IMGT convention, CDR3 was defined as the stretch from the second conserved V-encoded cysteine to the conserved J-encoded phenylalanine. The earlier analysis of approximately 500 of the donors excluded sequences that lacked an unambiguous match to a single V gene segment. An earlier analysis of a few hundred of the donors called V segments functional above 56.7% productive rearrangements and segregating when the between-donor standard deviation exceeded 5%. A statistical classification framework was built to diagnose cytomegalovirus status from the catalog of TCR beta chain sequences. In a later analysis, V and J genes were assigned by comparing TCR nucleotide sequences against IMGT/GENE-DB human TR gene sequences. Using the TCRdist pipeline, a later analysis assigned CDR3 sequences along with most-parsimonious VDJ recombination scenarios. In a later analysis, every TCR beta chain was defined by the combination of its CDR3 amino acid sequence and its V-gene family, and reads without a unique V-gene family were dropped. In a later analysis, some 600 highly shared, low-generation-probability nucleotide sequences were removed to address suspected cross-contamination and a sequencing artifact. For each public chain, a later analysis derived a clonal expansion index from normalized ranks of inferred template counts within each repertoire. A later analysis computed generation probabilities with a VDJ recombination model fitted to out-of-frame rearrangements, and checked the results against IGoR. In a later analysis, hypergeometric tests were used to score TCR-TCR, TCR-HLA and TCR-CMV co-occurrence, with a repertoire-size bias correction applied to TCR pairs. A later analysis estimated false discovery rates by permuting HLA or CMV assignments 20 times. In a later analysis, co-occurring TCRs were grouped with DBSCAN, and TCRdist sequence similarity was added when clustering was performed within HLA-allele-positive subsets. Co-occurrence clustering excluded repertoires with fewer than 30,000 or more than 120,000 public chains, plus five with anomalous nucleotide sharing. TCRdb provides this immuneACCESS table in a form limited to in-frame rearrangements. Some clones are lacking; in checked studies, under half of them reflect an unresolved V gene, and why the rest are absent is not known. The V and J calls and clone size were taken over from that table, and D and trimming were inferred from the DNA. This sample lists 170,000 or so clones; 60% to 85% were detected once. The biggest ten clones account for approximately 3.4% of the sample.

Material: PBMCs. This sequence was found in a woman aged 50 to 60 in good health and CMV-seropositive. Here the chain combines TRBV6-1 and TRBJ2-5, with 9 central nucleotides matching TRBD1. The nucleotide sequence is given as TGTGCCAGCAGTGACCCAGGACAGGGGCAAGAGACCCAGTACTTC. Its protein is CASSDPGQGQETQYF.